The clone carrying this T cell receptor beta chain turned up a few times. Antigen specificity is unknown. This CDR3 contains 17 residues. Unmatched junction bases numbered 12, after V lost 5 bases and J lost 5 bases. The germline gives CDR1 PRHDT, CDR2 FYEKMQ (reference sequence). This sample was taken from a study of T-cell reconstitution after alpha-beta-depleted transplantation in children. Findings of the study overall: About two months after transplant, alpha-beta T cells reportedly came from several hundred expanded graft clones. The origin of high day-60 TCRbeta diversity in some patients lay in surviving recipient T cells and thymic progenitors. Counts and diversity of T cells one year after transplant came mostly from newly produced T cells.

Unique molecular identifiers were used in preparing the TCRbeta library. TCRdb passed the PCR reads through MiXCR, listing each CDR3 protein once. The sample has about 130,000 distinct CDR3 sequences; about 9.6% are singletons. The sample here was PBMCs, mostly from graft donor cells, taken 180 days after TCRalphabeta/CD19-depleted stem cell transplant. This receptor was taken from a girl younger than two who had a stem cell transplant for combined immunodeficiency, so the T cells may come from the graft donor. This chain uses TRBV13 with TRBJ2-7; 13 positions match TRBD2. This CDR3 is CASSRTSGRAYENEQYF. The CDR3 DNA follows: TGTGCCAGCAGCCGCACTAGCGGGAGGGCCTATGAAAACGAGCAGTACTTC. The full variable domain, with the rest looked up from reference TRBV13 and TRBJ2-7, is AAGVIQSPRHLIKEKRETATLKCYPIPRHDTVYWYQQGPGQDPQFLISFYEKMQSDKGSIPDRFSAQQFSDYHSELNMSSLELGDSALYFCASSRTSGRAYENEQYFGPGTRLTVT.